This TCR beta chain was observed in a study of blood T cell repertoires in COVID-19. Study details: Researchers got acute and convalescent COVID-19 samples from the United States, Italy and Spain. Sample material is recorded as cDNA or gDNA derived from T cells, B-cell-depleted T cells, or PBMCs.

The CDR3 runs 11 residues. V was shortened by 6 bases and J by 5 bases, with 10 bases between the two germline ends. Germline values: CDR1 DFQATT, CDR2 SNEGSKA (reference sequence). The sample holds a few counts of this clone. In the study's own analysis: Reference gene primer amplification yielded estimated nucleated cell counts. The data were produced by immunoSEQ multiplex PCR, yet TCRdb's version contains in-frame clones alone and is incomplete. V and J calls and clone size are as listed in that table; D and trimming were resolved from the DNA. The sample includes 130,000 to 150,000 clones, around 90% of them seen just once.

The source is a human donor in a cohort sampled during active COVID-19. This chain joins TRBV20-1 and TRBJ1-2; maybe TRBD1 (5 bases). Sequencing was done on a sample of peripheral blood. The CDR3 nucleotides read TGCAGTGCGCGTCAGGGTTATGGCTACACCTTC. This codes for CSARQGYGYTF.